This is a list of T cell receptor beta chains from one sample in a study of control samples from healthy donors and cancer patients. Method: immunoSEQ multiplex PCR; TCRdb's copy keeps in-frame clones and lacks some. The repertoire includes about 86,000 clones, approximately 88% of them detected once, and over 8.5% sits in the top ten. Source material: PBMCs. The receptors here all came from a woman in her 50s with colorectal cancer. Each CDR3 is given with its conserved first and last residue. A D gene is named only where the DNA matches it firmly. Rows give clone size only sometimes, using once, few, many, or a class for an expanded clone.

V gene,D gene,CDR3 length,clone size,J gene,CDR3 DNA,CDR3 protein
TRBV18,TRBD2,21,NA,TRBJ2-4,TGTGCCACCGAGGAAGGGACTCGTAGCGGGGGCCCACCCCTAGCCAAAAACATTCAGTACTTC,CATEEGTRSGGPPLAKNIQYF
TRBV4-3,TRBD1,16,NA,TRBJ2-3,TGCGCCAGCAGCCAAGAAGGGACAGCTAGCACAGATACGCAGTATTTT,CASSQEGTASTDTQYF
TRBV3-1/TRBV3-2,NA,13,NA,TRBJ1-1,TGTGCCAGCAGCCCACGTTCCCTGTTTGAAGCTTTCTTT,CASSPRSLFEAFF
TRBV28,NA,14,NA,TRBJ1-5,TGTGCCAGCAGTTTACCAGGGCCCAATCAGCCCCAGCATTTT,CASSLPGPNQPQHF
TRBV27,TRBD2,16,NA,TRBJ2-3,TGTGCCAGCAGCCCATGGACTAGCGGGGACACAGATACGCAGTATTTT,CASSPWTSGDTDTQYF
TRBV6-5,NA,13,NA,TRBJ1-2,TGTGCCAGCAGCCGACAGGACGATTTTGGCTACACCTTC,CASSRQDDFGYTF
TRBV2,TRBD2,19,NA,TRBJ2-1,TGTGCCAGCAGACTATTAGCGGGGGGCGATTCGAGCTCCTACAATGAGCAGTTCTTC,CASRLLAGGDSSSYNEQFF
TRBV6-1,NA,17,NA,TRBJ1-3,TGTGCCAGCAGTGAATTTGGCCGGCCCATCTCTGGAAACACCATATATTTT,CASSEFGRPISGNTIYF
TRBV9,TRBD1,15,NA,TRBJ2-1,TGTGCCAGCAGCGCCCGGGACAGGGACCACAATGAGCAGTTCTTC,CASSARDRDHNEQFF
TRBV5-1,TRBD1,13,once,TRBJ1-2,TGCGCCAGCAGCTCCGGACAGGTTTACGGCTACACCTTC,CASSSGQVYGYTF
TRBV28,NA,14,NA,TRBJ1-5,TGTGCCAGCAGTGAGGATTATAGCAATCAGCCCCAGCATTTT,CASSEDYSNQPQHF
TRBV4-2,NA,17,NA,TRBJ2-2,TGTGCCAGCAGCCAAGTCGGGGGAAGGGGGCTGGGCGGGGAGCTGTTTTTT,CASSQVGGRGLGGELFF
TRBV5-1,NA,15,NA,TRBJ1-1,TGCGCCCGCAGCGTGGCGGGGGCGGCCGGCACTGAAGCTTTCTTT,CARSVAGAAGTEAFF
TRBV2,NA,13,few,TRBJ1-1,TGTGCCAGCAGGGGGGTGATGAACACTGAAGCTTTCTTT,CASRGVMNTEAFF
TRBV7-8,TRBD1,16,NA,TRBJ2-5,TGTGCCAGCAGCTTAGGGACAGGGGGTATGGTAGAGACCCAGTACTTC,CASSLGTGGMVETQYF
TRBV2,NA,14,NA,TRBJ1-6,TGTGCCAGCAGTTCCTCGGGTGTAAATTCACCCCTCCACTTT,CASSSSGVNSPLHF
TRBV28,NA,12,NA,TRBJ2-1,TGTGCCAGCAGTTGGGGGGCAGGTGAGCAGTTCTTC,CASSWGAGEQFF
TRBV24-1,TRBD1,14,NA,TRBJ1-2,TGTGCCACCAGAAAGGGACAGGGTTCAGATGGCTACACCTTC,CATRKGQGSDGYTF
TRBV4-3,NA,13,NA,TRBJ1-1,TGCGCCAGCAGCCAAGCCGGGTTCACTGAAGCTTTCTTT,CASSQAGFTEAFF
TRBV2,TRBD1,17,NA,TRBJ1-3,TGTGCCAGCAGTGAAGCTCAAGGGACAGGGGTGGGAAACACCATATATTTT,CASSEAQGTGVGNTIYF
TRBV29-1,NA,13,NA,TRBJ1-1,TGCAGCGTTTTCTTCCGTGGCGACAGTGAAGCTTTCTTT,CSVFFRGDSEAFF
TRBV7-3,NA,12,many,TRBJ2-2,TGTGCCAGCAGCTTAACTGCCGGGGAGCTGTTTTTT,CASSLTAGELFF
TRBV4-1,NA,15,NA,TRBJ2-3,TGCGCCAGCAGCCAAGATAGACTCCTCACAGATACGCAGTATTTT,CASSQDRLLTDTQYF
TRBV12-3/TRBV12-4,TRBD1,13,NA,TRBJ1-3,TGTGCCAGCAGCTGGACAGGGGTGAACACCATATATTTT,CASSWTGVNTIYF
TRBV2,TRBD1,15,NA,TRBJ1-3,TGTGCCAGCAGCCAACAGGGGAGGGAAGGAAACACCATATATTTT,CASSQQGREGNTIYF
TRBV11-1,TRBD2,16,NA,TRBJ2-2,TGTGCCAGCACCGGAGAGCGGGGGGGCCACACCGGGGAGCTGTTTTTT,CASTGERGGHTGELFF
TRBV5-8,NA,14,NA,TRBJ1-2,TGTGCCAGCAGCTTGGCCGGGGGATGGTATGGCTACACCTTC,CASSLAGGWYGYTF
TRBV7-2,NA,12,NA,TRBJ2-5,TGTGCCAGCAGCTTAGGGGACCAGACCCAGTACTTC,CASSLGDQTQYF
TRBV10-2,NA,11,few,TRBJ1-2,TGCGCCAGCAGTGATGGCTATGGCTACACCTTC,CASSDGYGYTF
TRBV6-5,NA,15,NA,TRBJ2-5,TGTGCCAGCAGTTTAAACCTAGCGACCCAAGAGACCCAGTACTTC,CASSLNLATQETQYF
TRBV6-4,NA,14,NA,TRBJ2-3,TGTGCCAGCAGTGACTCTCCGGAGGCAGATACGCAGTATTTT,CASSDSPEADTQYF
TRBV6-5,NA,15,NA,TRBJ2-6,TGTGCCAGTACGAATCAGGGCTCTGGGGCCAACGTCCTGACTTTC,CASTNQGSGANVLTF
TRBV7-9,NA,17,NA,TRBJ2-3,TGTGCCAGCAGCCGTCGTCGCGCTTCCACCACCACAGATACGCAGTATTTT,CASSRRRASTTTDTQYF
TRBV30,NA,18,NA,TRBJ2-3,TGTGCCTGGATCTCGAGGGAGGGGGCTTTGCACAGAGGAGGTACGCAGTATTTT,CAWISREGALHRGGTQYF
TRBV28,NA,14,NA,TRBJ1-5,TGTGCCAGCAGATCAACAGGAATGAGTCAGCCCCAGCATTTT,CASRSTGMSQPQHF
TRBV3-1/TRBV3-2,NA,13,NA,TRBJ1-1,TGTGCCAGCAGCAGCGAGCTCTACACTGAAGCTTTCTTT,CASSSELYTEAFF
TRBV5-1,NA,12,once,TRBJ1-2,TGCGCCAGCAGCTTTGAGAATTATGGCTACACCTTC,CASSFENYGYTF
TRBV7-2,NA,15,NA,TRBJ1-5,TGTGCCAGCAGCTTAGCGCCGGCGAGCAATCAGCCCCAGCATTTT,CASSLAPASNQPQHF
TRBV4-1,NA,14,NA,TRBJ2-6,TGCGCCAGCAGCCAAGAGAGGGCCGCAGACGTCCTGACTTTC,CASSQERAADVLTF
TRBV5-4,NA,14,NA,TRBJ1-2,TGTGCCAGCAGCTTGGCGGGGGCGTTCGGTGGCTACACCTTC,CASSLAGAFGGYTF
TRBV6-1,NA,13,NA,TRBJ1-2,TGTGCCAGCAGTGAATTCGTTCGGGGTGGCTACACCTTC,CASSEFVRGGYTF
TRBV4-1,NA,17,NA,TRBJ1-1,TGCGCCAGCAGCCAAGACGGAGGAAGGACTGCGAACACTGAAGCTTTCTTT,CASSQDGGRTANTEAFF
TRBV7-9,TRBD2,18,NA,TRBJ2-6,TGTGCCAGCAGCTTACGACAGCGGGGGACCTTCTGGGCCAACGTCCTGACTTTC,CASSLRQRGTFWANVLTF
TRBV30,NA,10,NA,TRBJ1-4,TGTGCCTGGAGGAATGAAAAACTGTTTTTT,CAWRNEKLFF
TRBV15,NA,17,NA,TRBJ2-2,TGTGCCACCAGCAGAGACGATCCATGGACGAACACCGGGGAGCTGTTTTTT,CATSRDDPWTNTGELFF
TRBV6-1,NA,14,NA,TRBJ1-2,TGTGCCAGCAGTCAGGGACCCACTAACTATGGCTACACCTTC,CASSQGPTNYGYTF
TRBV7-2,NA,15,NA,TRBJ1-3,TGTGCCAGCAGCTTAGCGGGGACAATTGGAAACACCATATATTTT,CASSLAGTIGNTIYF
TRBV5-1,NA,15,once,TRBJ2-5,TGCGCCAGCAGCTTGGGACAGACTGCCCAAGAGACCCAGTACTTC,CASSLGQTAQETQYF
TRBV5-1,TRBD1,14,few,TRBJ2-5,TGCGCCAGCAGCCCCCGGACAGGGGAAGAGACCCAGTACTTC,CASSPRTGEETQYF
TRBV5-4,NA,13,NA,TRBJ1-1,TGTGCCAGCAGCCCCGCTGACGGGGCATCGGCTTTCTTT,CASSPADGASAFF
TRBV6-5,NA,13,NA,TRBJ1-2,TGTGCCAGCAGTTACCCGGACGGCTATGGCTACACCTTC,CASSYPDGYGYTF
TRBV14,TRBD1,14,NA,TRBJ1-2,TGTGCCAGCAGCCGTTCGTCCAGGGGGAGCGGCTACACCTTC,CASSRSSRGSGYTF